The 12 T cell receptor beta chains presented below share a single source sample, sequenced in a study of blood T cell repertoires in COVID-19. Measured with immunoSEQ multiplex PCR; TCRdb has only the in-frame clones, and not every one. The sample lists a few hundred thousand clones, about 90% occurring once. Specimen: peripheral blood. These receptors all stem from a woman aged 25 to 39 who had recovered from COVID-19.

As to this clone: In the same sample, other DNA sequences code for this CDR3. The CDR3 protein is CASSPGLTYEQYF. The CDR3 DNA reads as TGTGCCAGTAGCCCGGGACTTACGTACGAGCAGTACTTC. The chain joins TRBV19 to TRBJ2-7; a possible D gene is TRBD2 (6 bases). The germline V gene encodes CDR1 LNHDA and CDR2 SQIVND (reference sequence). The CDR3 sequence is 13 residues long. Between the trimmed V and J ends, which lost 6 bases and 4 bases, there was a span of 13 bases.

CDR3 nucleotide sequence: TGTGCCAGCAGTTCCAGGGCAACCGGGGAGCTGTTTTTT. As protein: CASSSRATGELFF. This rearrangement joins TRBV28 to TRBJ2-2; D may be TRBD1 (5 bases). Germline CDR1 MDHEN, CDR2 SYDVKM. The CDR3 is 13 amino acids. Trimming cost V 4 bases and J 5 bases, with 8 bases left between them.

The chain links TRBV11-2 to TRBJ1-6; D gene uncertain. Germline lookup yields CDR1 SGHAT and CDR2 FQNNGV. This CDR3 region has 15 residues. Trimming cost V 1 base and J 8 bases, with 12 bases left between them. CDR3 nucleotides: TGTGCCAGCAGCTTAGTTGGTGGGAGTCATTCACCCCTCCACTTT. It encodes CASSLVGGSHSPLHF.

The rearrangement links TRBV19 to TRBJ1-5; possible D gene TRBD1, 6 bases. The ends were cut back, 5 bases at V and 3 bases at J, with 11 bases in the middle. This CDR3 has 14 amino acids. The germline gives CDR1 LNHDA, CDR2 SQIVND (reference sequence). The CDR3 nucleotides read TGTGCCAGTAGTCCCCGGACAGACAATCAGCCCCAGCATTTT. This sequence encodes CASSPRTDNQPQHF.

A few counts support this clone. This chain joins TRBV7-2 and TRBJ2-5, with 7 bases lining up with TRBD1. CDR1 and CDR2 (germline): SGHTA, FQGNSA. The CDR3 contains 13 residues. The junction had 6 bases not matched to a gene; V was cut back by 4 bases and J by 7 bases. The DNA for the CDR3 is TGTGCCAGCAGCTGGGACAGCCCAGGGACCCAGTACTTC. Translated: CASSWDSPGTQYF.

V gene TRBV19 combines with J gene TRBJ2-4; weak D call: TRBD2 (6 bases). V was cut by 7 bases and J by 1 base, with 11 bases left in between. Germline V gene data show CDR1 as LNHDA and CDR2 as SQIVND (reference sequence). The CDR3 consists of 14 residues. The CDR3 region has the DNA TGTGCCAGTAAAGACGGAGGGGCCAAAAACATTCAGTACTTC. Protein product: CASKDGGAKNIQYF.

The sample holds one count of this clone. The chain has TRBV7-2 and TRBJ1-1; D unresolved. CDR1 SGHTA and CDR2 FQGNSA come from the germline V gene. There are 17 residues in the CDR3. Trimming removed 4 bases from V and 3 bases from J, with 21 bases in between. Here the CDR3 DNA reads TGTGCCAGCAGCTCCCGGCCTGCCCGGGGTACGTACACTGAAGCTTTCTTT. It is translated as CASSSRPARGTYTEAFF.

V usage is TRBV2 and J usage is TRBJ1-2; D is perhaps TRBD1 (5 bases). Germline CDR1 SNHLY, CDR2 FYNNEI. The CDR3 is 12 amino acids. Trimming pared 3 bases from V and 13 bases from J, leaving 15 bases between. The DNA for the CDR3 is TGTGCCAGCAGTGATCGGGGGGATTGGATCACCTTC. Its protein is CASSDRGDWITF. The whole variable domain, remainder taken from reference TRBV2 and TRBJ1-2, is EPEVTQTPSHQVTQMGQEVILRCVPISNHLYFYWYRQILGQKVEFLVSFYNNEISEKSEIFDDQFSVERPDGSNFTLKIRSTKLEDSAMYFCASSDRGDWITFGSGTRLTVV.

The V call is TRBV12-3 or TRBV12-4, the J call TRBJ2-1; possibly TRBD2 for D (6 bases). The CDR3 has 13 residues. Trimming stripped 5 bases from V and 11 bases from J, with 16 bases between. CDR3 in DNA: TGTGCCAGCAGTAGGGACTCCCGCAGTAAGCAGTTCTTC. This codes for CASSRDSRSKQFF.

The chain links TRBV5-6 to TRBJ2-1; perhaps TRBD1 as D (5 bases). The CDR3 is 15 amino acids. V lost 0 bases, J lost 2 bases, and 9 bases lay in between. Per germline, CDR1 SGHDT and CDR2 YYEEEE. As DNA, the CDR3 is TGTGCCAGCAGCTTGGGACAGCCAGCCTACAATGAGCAGTTCTTC. Translated: CASSLGQPAYNEQFF.

V and J are TRBV4-1 and TRBJ1-4, with D perhaps matching TRBD1 (5 bases). Trimming pared 4 bases from V and 7 bases from J, leaving 10 bases between. The CDR3 runs 13 residues. The V gene's germline CDR1 is MGHRA and CDR2 YSYEKL. The CDR3 sequence is CASSLWGGEKLFF. CDR3 sequence (DNA): TGCGCCAGCAGCCTGTGGGGCGGTGAAAAACTGTTTTTT.

The chain combines TRBV7-2 with TRBJ1-1; 8 positions agree with TRBD1. Germline V CDR1 and CDR2: SGHTA, FQGNSA. J was trimmed by 5 bases and V by 2 bases; bases with no gene match: 7. The CDR3 spans 15 residues. The CDR3 coding sequence is TGTGCCAGCAGCTTATTACAGGGGGTGAGAACTGAAGCTTTCTTT. Residues: CASSLLQGVRTEAFF.